What follows are 14 T cell receptor beta chains derived from one specimen sequenced in a study of blood T cell repertoires in COVID-19. Only in-frame clones appear in the TCRdb table, and some are missing; sequencing was by immunoSEQ multiplex PCR. The sample records around 250,000 clones, 85% being singletons. Specimen: PBMCs or T cells enriched from blood (not recorded which). The receptor set was obtained from a woman aged 45-65 years with acute COVID-19.

The count of this clone is one. DNA for the CDR3: TGTGCCAGCAGCCAGTTACAGGAGAGCAATCAGCCCCAGCATTTT. Its protein is CASSQLQESNQPQHF. The chain has TRBV4-2 and TRBJ1-5; D may be TRBD1 (5 bases). Germline V lookup: CDR1 LGHNA, CDR2 YNFKEQ. The CDR3 contains 15 residues. V was clipped by 3 bases and J by 1 base, with 10 bases between them.

The chain couples TRBV6-5 to TRBJ2-5; D gene ambiguous. The CDR3 contains 14 residues. V was shortened by 8 bases and J by 5 bases, with 18 bases between the two germline ends. Per germline, CDR1 MNHEY and CDR2 SVGAGI. CDR3 loop: CASSRVHSGETQYF. In DNA, the CDR3 is TGTGCCAGCTCCCGGGTCCACTCCGGGGAGACCCAGTACTTC.

The V and J genes are TRBV29-1 and TRBJ2-7; D is undetermined. The CDR3 has 12 residues. Germline V gene sequence: CDR1 SQVTM, CDR2 ANQGSEA. The V end was cut by 7 bases, the J end by 2 bases, with 12 bases between. The CDR3 loop is CSAVGRAYEQYF. CDR3 nucleotide sequence: TGCAGCGCGGTGGGCCGAGCCTACGAGCAGTACTTC.

This clone has only a few counts. The chain joins TRBV7-2 to TRBJ1-1, with a possible D match to TRBD1 (6 bases). V was trimmed by 2 bases and J by 2 bases, leaving 12 bases between them. The CDR3 length is 15 residues. Germline CDR1 and CDR2: SGHTA and FQGNSA. CDR3 sequence: CASSLTAGDNTEAFF. The CDR3 DNA is TGTGCCAGCAGCTTAACGGCAGGGGATAACACTGAAGCTTTCTTT.

This chain joins TRBV5-4 and TRBJ2-6; weak D call: TRBD1 (6 bases). V shed 2 bases and J shed 0 bases, with 21 bases lying between them. This CDR3 comprises 20 residues. Germline V gene lookup returns CDR1 SGHNT and CDR2 YYREEE (reference sequence). The CDR3 here is CASSFIRGTSSGSGANVLTF. The CDR3 DNA reads TGTGCCAGCAGCTTTATCCGAGGGACATCGTCAGGCTCTGGGGCCAACGTCCTGACTTTC.

This clone has only one observation. The rearrangement uses TRBV19 and TRBJ2-2; TRBD2 matches at 11 bases. The V gene end was trimmed by 6 bases and the J gene end by 2 bases; junction bases not matched to a gene: 2. The CDR3 is made up of 15 amino acids. Germline V lookup: CDR1 LNHDA, CDR2 SQIVND (reference sequence). The CDR3 sequence is CASRLAGVNTGELFF. The DNA for the CDR3 is TGTGCCAGTAGACTAGCGGGGGTTAACACCGGGGAGCTGTTTTTT.

The chain couples TRBV13 to TRBJ2-1; D call uncertain. Germline assignment: CDR1 PRHDT and CDR2 FYEKMQ (reference sequence). The CDR3 has 12 amino acids. The V gene lost 4 bases and the J gene lost 9 bases, with 10 bases spanning the gap. The CDR3: CASSSRVAEQFF. CDR3 in DNA: TGTGCCAGCAGCTCCCGAGTTGCTGAGCAGTTCTTC.

This clone was observed once. The chain carries TRBV5-1 and TRBJ1-1; D call uncertain. Germline CDR1 and CDR2: SGHRS and YFSETQ. This CDR3 contains 14 residues. V was cut by 0 bases and J by 7 bases, with 13 bases left in between. The DNA for the CDR3 is TGCGCCAGCAGCTTGGTGCGCGCGGGTTATGAAGCTTTCTTT. It translates to CASSLVRAGYEAFF.

This clone was seen only once. V is TRBV29-1 and J is TRBJ2-4; D not resolved. CDR1 and CDR2 (germline): SQVTM, ANQGSEA. The length of the CDR3 is 12 residues. Trimming pared 1 base from V and 10 bases from J, leaving 11 bases between. The CDR3 DNA reads as TGCAGCGTTGAAGGGGTAGCCGCGATTCAGTACTTC. As protein: CSVEGVAAIQYF.

This chain uses TRBV7-2 with TRBJ1-6, with 7 positions matching TRBD1. Trimming at V came to 5 bases and at J to 0 bases, leaving 10 bases not matched to a gene. Germline loops: CDR1 SGHTA, CDR2 FQGNSA. This CDR3 has 18 amino acids. CDR3 sequence reads: CASSTLGGTSSYNSPLHF. The DNA for the CDR3 is TGTGCCAGCAGCACATTAGGGGGCACGAGCTCCTATAATTCACCCCTCCACTTT.

This clone showed up just a few times. As DNA, the CDR3 is TGTGCCAGCAGCTTAATAACAGGAGAGAATCAGCCCCAGCATTTT. This gives the protein CASSLITGENQPQHF. The chain combines TRBV7-6 with TRBJ1-5, with D tentatively TRBD1 (5 bases). This CDR3 contains 15 residues. Germline values: CDR1 SGHVS, CDR2 FNYEAQ. Trimming stripped 2 bases from V and 4 bases from J, with 12 bases between.

This sequence joins TRBV18 and TRBJ1-4, with D possibly matching TRBD1 (6 bases). Trimming took 3 bases from V and 8 from J, leaving 16 bases between them. The CDR3 contains 15 residues. The germline V gene encodes CDR1 KGHSH and CDR2 LQKENI. DNA of the CDR3: TGTGCCAGCTCACCTAACTCGGACAGCTCCGAAAAACTGTTTTTT. Encoded protein: CASSPNSDSSEKLFF.

The CDR3 region is CAWSVIRAGETQYF. The CDR3 DNA reads TGTGCCTGGAGTGTGATAAGAGCGGGGGAGACCCAGTACTTC. The V and J genes are TRBV30 and TRBJ2-5, with 7 bases that match TRBD2. The CDR3 covers 14 residues. V shed 0 bases, J shed 5 bases, and the junction held 6 bases outside the gene matches. Germline CDR1 GTSNPN, CDR2 SVGIG (reference sequence).

CDR3 sequence (DNA): TGTGCCAGCAGCTTTAGGCAGGCCACCCGTGAAGCTTTCTTT. Translation: CASSFRQATREAFF. This rearrangement joins TRBV5-6 to TRBJ1-1; D gene ambiguous. CDR3 length: 14 amino acids. Trimming left V 2 bases short and J 7 bases short, with 15 bases between. Germline-derived CDR1 and CDR2 are SGHDT and YYEEEE.